The source of this TCR beta chain is a study of monozygotic twins with inflammatory bowel disease. Study-level findings and limits: Sharing of clonotypes with others was lower in IBD patients than in healthy twins, and this was especially so with disease activity. The inverse Simpson measure of TCRbeta diversity was lower in IBD patients than in healthy co-twins.

About this clonotype itself: Its target is unknown.

Staff drew a roughly 2.5 ml blood sample from each donor. Germline-derived CDR1 and CDR2 are MNHEY and SVGAGI. The CDR3 extends over 15 amino acids. The cDNA of both the TCRalpha and TCRbeta chains was subjected to two nested PCRs of approximately 16 and 9 cycles. TCRdb reprocessed the 5' RACE reads; each CDR3 protein has one entry and no DNA is given. Its table lists some 170,000 distinct CDR3 sequences. The sequenced material came from blood. The TCR comes from a human donor with ulcerative colitis or Crohn's disease, or a healthy co-twin of an affected twin (not recorded which). This sequence joins TRBV6-5 and TRBJ2-5; TCRdb calls TRBD2, which cannot be checked without DNA. This chain's CDR3 is CASSYTRDSSETQYF.